Listed below are T cell receptor beta chains from one sample, sequenced in a study of response to subunit inactivated influenza vaccine. One entry per CDR3 protein, called by TCRdb with MiXCR from the RT-PCR reads. The top ten hold approximately 11% of the sample, which has hundreds of thousands of distinct CDR3 sequences, approximately 17% seen once. The source material was PBMCs from blood, sampled less than 6 days after vaccination. These receptors all stem from a man aged 50 or older who received an inactivated influenza vaccine. The CDR3 runs from the conserved cysteine through the conserved F or W. D genes are given only for firm matches. The size field is filled for only some rows; it gives once, few, many or a size class.

CDR3nt: TGCAGCGTTGGGAGACAGCCCAATCAGCCCCAGCATTTT; CDR3aa: CSVGRQPNQPQHF; abundance: many; v_gene: TRBV29-1; j_gene: TRBJ1-5; d_gene: .
CDR3nt: TGCGCCAGCAGCTTACAGACGGGAGCCACCTCCGGTAATGAGCAGTTCTTC; CDR3aa: CASSLQTGATSGNEQFF; abundance: many; v_gene: TRBV5-1; j_gene: TRBJ2-1; d_gene: .
CDR3nt: TGTGCCAGCAGCGTAGCTCGGGGTCGCCAGGGAGCTTTCTTT; CDR3aa: CASSVARGRQGAFF; abundance: .; v_gene: TRBV9; j_gene: TRBJ1-1; d_gene: .
CDR3nt: TGTGCCAGCAGTTCCTGGGACGGTCATGAAGCTTTCTTT; CDR3aa: CASSSWDGHEAFF; abundance: .; v_gene: TRBV12-3/TRBV12-4; j_gene: TRBJ1-1; d_gene: .
CDR3nt: TGCAGCGTTGAACCCGGGGATCGTGGCTACACCTTC; CDR3aa: CSVEPGDRGYTF; abundance: .; v_gene: TRBV29-1; j_gene: TRBJ1-2; d_gene: .
CDR3nt: TGCAGTGCTAGGCGGACTAGCGGGGGGACGGGCGTCTACGAGCAGTACTTC; CDR3aa: CSARRTSGGTGVYEQYF; abundance: .; v_gene: TRBV20-1; j_gene: TRBJ2-7; d_gene: TRBD2
CDR3nt: TGTGCCAGCAGAAACCGGATGAACACTGAAGCTTTCTTT; CDR3aa: CASRNRMNTEAFF; abundance: .; v_gene: TRBV6-2/TRBV6-3; j_gene: TRBJ1-1; d_gene: .
CDR3nt: TGCAGCGTTTATGGGGCCGGAGGGAGCTCCTACAATGAGCAGTTCTTC; CDR3aa: CSVYGAGGSSYNEQFF; abundance: .; v_gene: TRBV29-1; j_gene: TRBJ2-1; d_gene: .
CDR3nt: TGCGCCAGCAGCCCCTTGGGCGTTGGTGAGCAGTTCTTC; CDR3aa: CASSPLGVGEQFF; abundance: .; v_gene: TRBV4-3; j_gene: TRBJ2-1; d_gene: .
CDR3nt: TGTGCCAGCAGTGTACACCGGGACAGGGGGCTAGGAAACATTCAGTACTTC; CDR3aa: CASSVHRDRGLGNIQYF; abundance: .; v_gene: TRBV6-2/TRBV6-3; j_gene: TRBJ2-4; d_gene: TRBD1
CDR3nt: TGTGCCAGCAGCACGGGACTAGCGGGGCAAGAGGGGTTCTTC; CDR3aa: CASSTGLAGQEGFF; abundance: few; v_gene: TRBV7-9; j_gene: TRBJ2-1; d_gene: TRBD2
CDR3nt: TGCAGTGCTACCCGACTAGCGGGGGGATCCTACGAGCAGTACTTC; CDR3aa: CSATRLAGGSYEQYF; abundance: .; v_gene: TRBV20-1; j_gene: TRBJ2-7; d_gene: TRBD2
CDR3nt: TGTGCTAGCAGTCGAGCGGGGGCCAACACCGGGGAGCTGTTTTTT; CDR3aa: CASSRAGANTGELFF; abundance: .; v_gene: TRBV7-7; j_gene: TRBJ2-2; d_gene: TRBD2
CDR3nt: TGTGCCAGCAGTTCGGACAGGGGGCCAGCAGATACGCAGTATTTT; CDR3aa: CASSSDRGPADTQYF; abundance: .; v_gene: TRBV12-3/TRBV12-4; j_gene: TRBJ2-3; d_gene: TRBD1
CDR3nt: TGCGCCAGCAGCCAAGATTGGCGAGCGGGGGTTATAGATACGCAGTATTTT; CDR3aa: CASSQDWRAGVIDTQYF; abundance: few; v_gene: TRBV4-3; j_gene: TRBJ2-3; d_gene: TRBD2
CDR3nt: TGTGCCAGCAGCCAAGTCGGAGCGGGGGGAGCGGGAGATACGCAGTATTTT; CDR3aa: CASSQVGAGGAGDTQYF; abundance: few; v_gene: TRBV4-2; j_gene: TRBJ2-3; d_gene: TRBD2
CDR3nt: TGTGCCAGCAGTGAGCCCGCCGGTACCTACGAGCAGTACTTC; CDR3aa: CASSEPAGTYEQYF; abundance: .; v_gene: TRBV25-1; j_gene: TRBJ2-7; d_gene: .
CDR3nt: TGTGCCAGCAGGGGTCCGACAGACTACGAGCAGTACTTC; CDR3aa: CASRGPTDYEQYF; abundance: once; v_gene: TRBV7-9; j_gene: TRBJ2-7; d_gene: .
CDR3nt: TGTGCCAGCAGGCGCGGACAGGGAATTTCACCCCTCCACTTT; CDR3aa: CASRRGQGISPLHF; abundance: .; v_gene: TRBV12-3/TRBV12-4; j_gene: TRBJ1-6; d_gene: TRBD1
CDR3nt: TGTGCCAGCAGCCAATGGGTCGCGATTTGGAACGAGCAGTACTTC; CDR3aa: CASSQWVAIWNEQYF; abundance: few; v_gene: TRBV5-6; j_gene: TRBJ2-7; d_gene: .
CDR3nt: TGTGCCAGCAGCGAGGGACCTAAATATGGCTACACCTTC; CDR3aa: CASSEGPKYGYTF; abundance: few; v_gene: TRBV6-1; j_gene: TRBJ1-2; d_gene: .
CDR3nt: TGTGCCAGCAGCCAAGATAGTGGTCCCTACGAGCAGTACTTC; CDR3aa: CASSQDSGPYEQYF; abundance: .; v_gene: TRBV3-1; j_gene: TRBJ2-7; d_gene: .
CDR3nt: TGTGCCAGCAGTTTAGGGCAGTATGGCTACACCTTC; CDR3aa: CASSLGQYGYTF; abundance: .; v_gene: TRBV12-3/TRBV12-4; j_gene: TRBJ1-2; d_gene: .
CDR3nt: TGTGCCAGCAGTCCCCCGAGAAGGACGTACAATCAGCCCCAGCATTTT; CDR3aa: CASSPPRRTYNQPQHF; abundance: .; v_gene: TRBV12-3/TRBV12-4; j_gene: TRBJ1-5; d_gene: .
CDR3nt: TGTGCCATCAGTGAGATTGGCGGTCCTTCTAGCGGATATGAGCAGTTCTTC; CDR3aa: CAISEIGGPSSGYEQFF; abundance: many; v_gene: TRBV10-3; j_gene: TRBJ2-1; d_gene: TRBD2
CDR3nt: TGCAGTGCCGCGGGAGGGGATAACTATGGCTACACCTTC; CDR3aa: CSAAGGDNYGYTF; abundance: few; v_gene: TRBV20-1; j_gene: TRBJ1-2; d_gene: .
CDR3nt: TGTGCCAGCAGTTTGACAGATTTCGGCAAAAACATTCAGTACTTC; CDR3aa: CASSLTDFGKNIQYF; abundance: few; v_gene: TRBV12-3/TRBV12-4; j_gene: TRBJ2-4; d_gene: .
CDR3nt: TGCAGCGGCTCCTCGGACAGGGGAACATCTGGAAACACCATATATTTT; CDR3aa: CSGSSDRGTSGNTIYF; abundance: .; v_gene: TRBV29-1; j_gene: TRBJ1-3; d_gene: TRBD1
CDR3nt: TGTGCCAGCAGCGGTGGAAGGTCGAGCTCCTACAATGAGCAGTTCTTC; CDR3aa: CASSGGRSSSYNEQFF; abundance: .; v_gene: TRBV9; j_gene: TRBJ2-1; d_gene: .
CDR3nt: TGTGCCAGCAGTCCCGGGACAGGGTTTGAAAAACTGTTTTTT; CDR3aa: CASSPGTGFEKLFF; abundance: .; v_gene: TRBV6-1; j_gene: TRBJ1-4; d_gene: TRBD1
CDR3nt: TGCGCCAGCAGCCGAGAGGGGGCCGATGAGCAGTTCTTC; CDR3aa: CASSREGADEQFF; abundance: .; v_gene: TRBV4-1; j_gene: TRBJ2-1; d_gene: TRBD1
CDR3nt: TGTGCCAGCAGCTTCACAGGGGGCACAGGGGCCAATGAGCAGTTCTTC; CDR3aa: CASSFTGGTGANEQFF; abundance: few; v_gene: TRBV7-2; j_gene: TRBJ2-1; d_gene: TRBD1
CDR3nt: TGTGCCAGCTTTCAGGGTTATAATTCACCCCTCCACTTT; CDR3aa: CASFQGYNSPLHF; abundance: .; v_gene: TRBV12-3/TRBV12-4; j_gene: TRBJ1-6; d_gene: .
CDR3nt: .; CDR3aa: CASSEAVGVAGGISTDTQYF; abundance: .; v_gene: TRBV21-1; j_gene: TRBJ2-3; d_gene: .
CDR3nt: TGTGCCAGCAGCCAAGTCCTTTCCGGGACTAGATCCTACAATGAGCAGTTCTTC; CDR3aa: CASSQVLSGTRSYNEQFF; abundance: few; v_gene: TRBV4-2; j_gene: TRBJ2-1; d_gene: TRBD2
CDR3nt: TGTGCCAGCAGCAACGTTGGACTAGCGGGCCACAATGAGCAGTTCTTC; CDR3aa: CASSNVGLAGHNEQFF; abundance: .; v_gene: TRBV21-1; j_gene: TRBJ2-1; d_gene: .
CDR3nt: TGTGCCAGCAGTTTAATGAGCCCGACAGGCTACGAGCAGTACTTC; CDR3aa: CASSLMSPTGYEQYF; abundance: few; v_gene: TRBV27; j_gene: TRBJ2-7; d_gene: .
CDR3nt: TGTGCCAGCTGGACTCAGGGGGCGTACACAGATACGCAGTATTTT; CDR3aa: CASWTQGAYTDTQYF; abundance: .; v_gene: TRBV5-6; j_gene: TRBJ2-3; d_gene: TRBD1
CDR3nt: TGTGCCAGCAGTTACTGGTCAGAACAAGAGACCCAGTACTTC; CDR3aa: CASSYWSEQETQYF; abundance: few; v_gene: TRBV6-5; j_gene: TRBJ2-5; d_gene: .
CDR3nt: TGTGCCAGCAGCCAAGTCGGGGGGGCCGGAGACATTCAGTACTTC; CDR3aa: CASSQVGGAGDIQYF; abundance: .; v_gene: TRBV4-2; j_gene: TRBJ2-4; d_gene: TRBD2
CDR3nt: TGTGCCAGCAGGGGTCAATGGGAGTATGGCTACACCTTC; CDR3aa: CASRGQWEYGYTF; abundance: few; v_gene: TRBV28; j_gene: TRBJ1-2; d_gene: .
CDR3nt: TGTGCCAGCAGTTTTAGTAGCGGGACAACAGGGACCCCCTACGAGCAGTACTTC; CDR3aa: CASSFSSGTTGTPYEQYF; abundance: few; v_gene: TRBV12-3/TRBV12-4; j_gene: TRBJ2-7; d_gene: TRBD2
CDR3nt: TGCAGTGCTCTGACCGGGACGTCCAAAAACATTCAGTACTTC; CDR3aa: CSALTGTSKNIQYF; abundance: few; v_gene: TRBV20-1; j_gene: TRBJ2-4; d_gene: .
CDR3nt: TGTGCCAGCAGCCAAGACCTAGCGGGGGGTTTATGCTTC; CDR3aa: CASSQDLAGGLCF; abundance: .; v_gene: TRBV3-1; j_gene: TRBJ2-5; d_gene: TRBD2
CDR3nt: TGTGCCAGCAGTACGTACAACAATGAGCAGTTCTTC; CDR3aa: CASSTYNNEQFF; abundance: few; v_gene: TRBV5-6; j_gene: TRBJ2-1; d_gene: .
CDR3nt: TGCGCCAGCAGCTTGGCAGGGGCGCGTGGTGAAAAACTGTTTTTT; CDR3aa: CASSLAGARGEKLFF; abundance: .; v_gene: TRBV5-1; j_gene: TRBJ1-4; d_gene: .
CDR3nt: TGTGCCAGCAGCCCCGGGACAGCTACATATGGCTACACCTTC; CDR3aa: CASSPGTATYGYTF; abundance: .; v_gene: TRBV12-3/TRBV12-4; j_gene: TRBJ1-2; d_gene: TRBD1
CDR3nt: TGTGCCAGCAGTGACTACTTTGGGTCAGATACGCAGTATTTT; CDR3aa: CASSDYFGSDTQYF; abundance: .; v_gene: TRBV6-4; j_gene: TRBJ2-3; d_gene: .
CDR3nt: TGCAGTGCTAGAGAAATTGTGGGAGGGGGTGAAAAACTGTTTTTT; CDR3aa: CSAREIVGGGEKLFF; abundance: .; v_gene: TRBV20-1; j_gene: TRBJ1-4; d_gene: .
CDR3nt: TGTGCCACCAGCAGAGAGACTAGCGGGTGGACCTACAATGAGCAGTTCTTC; CDR3aa: CATSRETSGWTYNEQFF; abundance: many; v_gene: TRBV15; j_gene: TRBJ2-1; d_gene: TRBD2
CDR3nt: TGTGCCAGCAGCCCCCGCGGGGGGCGTATGCACGAGCAGTACTTC; CDR3aa: CASSPRGGRMHEQYF; abundance: .; v_gene: TRBV28; j_gene: TRBJ2-7; d_gene: TRBD2
CDR3nt: TGTGCCAGCAGAGCAGGGACTAGCGGGAGTATCTACGAGCAGTACTTC; CDR3aa: CASRAGTSGSIYEQYF; abundance: many; v_gene: TRBV12-3/TRBV12-4; j_gene: TRBJ2-7; d_gene: TRBD2
CDR3nt: TGTGCCAGCAGTTTATCCCTCCGACTAGCCTCCTCCGGGGAGCTGTTTTTT; CDR3aa: CASSLSLRLASSGELFF; abundance: few; v_gene: TRBV27; j_gene: TRBJ2-2; d_gene: TRBD2
CDR3nt: TGTGCCCTAACAGGGTTAAGGGAGACCCAGTACTTC; CDR3aa: CALTGLRETQYF; abundance: few; v_gene: TRBV30; j_gene: TRBJ2-5; d_gene: .
CDR3nt: TGTGCCAGCAGCTTAACGGACGGGAACACTGAAGCTTTCTTT; CDR3aa: CASSLTDGNTEAFF; abundance: many; v_gene: TRBV7-2; j_gene: TRBJ1-1; d_gene: .